The 8 T cell receptor beta chains reported below all come from one sample, sequenced in a study of PD-1 blockade in classical Hodgkin lymphoma. Every single patient, without exception, relapsed after autologous stem cell transplantation, and brentuximab vedotin exposure varied. Method: immunoSEQ multiplex PCR; TCRdb's copy keeps in-frame clones and lacks some. The table records approximately 57,000 clones, around 93% of them present only once. Sequences were derived from peripheral blood mononuclear cells (PBMCs), sampled before the second cycle of nivolumab. Receptors originate from a human donor with classical Hodgkin lymphoma.

V gene TRBV5-6 combines with J gene TRBJ2-7, with a weak D call TRBD1 (6 bases). The CDR3 is 12 amino acids. V was pared by 4 bases and J by 11 bases, with 16 bases between. Germline CDR1 reads SGHDT; CDR2 reads YYEEEE. DNA for the CDR3: TGTGCCAGCAGCACAGGGACGGCCCTGGAGTACTTC. As protein: CASSTGTALEYF.

In its sample, this clone is medium-sized (0.01 to 0.1%). The CDR3 DNA reads as TGTGCCAGCTCACCGGACAGGGCCTCTAGCAATCAGCCCCAGCATTTT. Protein sequence: CASSPDRASSNQPQHF. The J gene is TRBJ1-5, the V gene TRBV18; 8 nucleotides align to TRBD1. Germline CDR1 KGHSH, CDR2 LQKENI. V shed 3 bases and J 0 bases; nucleotides not matched to a gene: 4. The CDR3 contains 16 residues.

The gene calls are TRBV4-2 and TRBJ1-2; D is unclear. Trimming removed 0 bases at V and 1 base at J, with 12 bases between. The CDR3 extends over 16 amino acids. Germline CDR1 reads LGHNA; CDR2 reads YNFKEQ. Here the CDR3 DNA reads TGTGCCAGCAGCCAAGACATCAAACAGAGTAACTATGGCTACACCTTC. Translation: CASSQDIKQSNYGYTF.

Concerning this clone itself: Other DNA sequences within the sample encode an identical CDR3. V is TRBV6-5 and J is TRBJ1-1, with D hard to call. There are 13 residues in the CDR3. Germline V lookup: CDR1 MNHEY, CDR2 SVGAGI. V shed 0 bases and J shed 2 bases, with 4 bases lying between them. DNA for the CDR3: TGTGCCAGCAGTTACTCGTCCAACACTGAAGCTTTCTTT. This sequence encodes CASSYSSNTEAFF.

This chain joins TRBV14 and TRBJ2-7; 7 nucleotides align to TRBD1. The germline V gene has CDR1 SGHDN and CDR2 FVKESK. The length of the CDR3 is 15 residues. Trimming took 0 bases from V and 4 from J; bases not matched to a gene: 6. The CDR3 region is CASSQDWTGLYEQYF. The CDR3 bases are TGTGCCAGCAGCCAAGATTGGACAGGCCTGTACGAGCAGTACTTC.

The rearrangement joins TRBV7-7 to TRBJ2-2, with D possibly TRBD1 on 5 matching bases. The germline V gene has CDR1 SSHAT and CDR2 FNYEAQ (reference sequence). The CDR3 has 13 amino acids. Trimming shortened V by 8 bases and J by 4 bases, and 11 bases separated the two germline ends. The CDR3 loop is CASQTEPTGELFF. The CDR3 nucleotides read TGTGCCAGCCAGACAGAGCCCACCGGGGAGCTGTTTTTT. Full variable domain (rest looked up from reference TRBV7-7 and TRBJ2-2): GAGVSQSPRYKVTKRGQDVTLRCDPISSHATLYWYQQALGQGPEFLTYFNYEAQPDKSGLPSDRFSAERPEGSISTLTIQRTEQRDSAMYRCASQTEPTGELFFGEGSRLTVL.

The genes are TRBV4-3 and TRBJ1-6; D not certain. The CDR3 sequence is 15 residues long. Trimming cost V 0 bases and J 5 bases, with 8 bases left between them. Germline CDR1 LGHNA, CDR2 YSLEER. The CDR3 loop reads CASSQEWINNSPLHF. CDR3 coding DNA: TGCGCCAGCAGCCAAGAGTGGATTAATAATTCACCCCTCCACTTT.

The chain has TRBV5-1 and TRBJ2-3; D is uncertain. This CDR3 spans 14 amino acids. Germline assignment: CDR1 SGHRS and CDR2 YFSETQ. V dropped 4 bases and J dropped 0 bases, with 9 bases sitting between them. The DNA of the CDR3 is TGCGCCAGCAGCCCGAATCTTAGCACAGATACGCAGTATTTT. Translated, it gives CASSPNLSTDTQYF.